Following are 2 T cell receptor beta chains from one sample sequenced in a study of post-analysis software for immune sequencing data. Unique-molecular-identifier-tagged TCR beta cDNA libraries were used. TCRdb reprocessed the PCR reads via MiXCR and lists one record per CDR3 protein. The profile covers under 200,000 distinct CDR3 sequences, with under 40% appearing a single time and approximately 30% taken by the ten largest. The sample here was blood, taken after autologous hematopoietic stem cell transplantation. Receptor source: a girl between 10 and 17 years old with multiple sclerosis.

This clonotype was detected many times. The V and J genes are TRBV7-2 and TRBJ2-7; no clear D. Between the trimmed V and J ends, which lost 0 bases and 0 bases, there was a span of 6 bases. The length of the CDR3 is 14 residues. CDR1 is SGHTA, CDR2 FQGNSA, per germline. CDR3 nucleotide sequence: TGTGCCAGCAGCTTAGCGTCTGACTCCTACGAGCAGTACTTC. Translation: CASSLASDSYEQYF.

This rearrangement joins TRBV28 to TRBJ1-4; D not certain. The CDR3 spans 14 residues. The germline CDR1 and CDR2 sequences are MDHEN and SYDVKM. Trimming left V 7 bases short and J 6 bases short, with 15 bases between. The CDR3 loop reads CASTSRVVHEKLFF. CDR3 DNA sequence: TGTGCCAGCACCTCAAGGGTGGTTCATGAAAAACTGTTTTTT. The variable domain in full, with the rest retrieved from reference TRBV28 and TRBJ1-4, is DVKVTQSSRYLVKRTGEKVFLECVQDMDHENMFWYRQDPGLGLRLIYFSYDVKMKEKGDIPEGYSVSREKKERFSLILESASTNQTSMYLCASTSRVVHEKLFFGSGTQLSVL.